This note documents a single T cell receptor (beta chain) sequence. Its antigen is unknown. The data were taken from a study of CD4 T cells in relation to SARS-CoV-2 and coronaviruses. Looking at the study overall: PBMCs were cultured with antigen for roughly 11 days before TCR beta sequencing.

V was trimmed by 3 bases and J by 0 bases, leaving 5 bases between them. This CDR3 has 14 amino acids. Germline V gene sequence: CDR1 SGHVS, CDR2 FNYEAQ. CD4+ T cells from unexposed donors were obtained before the COVID-19 pandemic (2011-2018). The cells were cultured for 10 days before CD4+ T cells were isolated. Unexposed-donor CD4+ T cells were probed with SARS-CoV-2 S/N and four cold-coronavirus spikes, cells permitting. The repertoire was sequenced with immunoSEQ multiplex PCR; TCRdb's copy has only in-frame clones and lacks some. The data show 15,000 to 20,000 clones, about 84% seen once. The sequenced material came from CD4+ T cells from PBMCs, cultured in vitro. This rearrangement joins TRBV7-6 to TRBJ1-4; D ambiguous. This clonotype originated in a human donor in good health. The CDR3 protein is CASSLQATNEKLFF. CDR3 coding DNA: TGTGCCAGCAGCTTGCAGGCAACTAATGAAAAACTGTTTTTT.